Listed here is a single TCR beta chain. What it binds is not known. The data stem from a study of OX40 agonist ivuxolimab in advanced cancers. Overall study results and limits: Dose levels from 0.1 to 3.0 mg/kg saw CD4+ and CD8+ blood T cells expand clonally by week 6. CD8+ T cells averaged more expanded clones than CD4+.

The repertoire was sequenced with immunoSEQ multiplex PCR; TCRdb's copy has only in-frame clones and lacks some. The sample holds about 18,000 clones, roughly 72% seen once. There are 15 residues in the CDR3. CDR1 is MNHEY and CDR2 is SVGAGI in the germline V gene. The V and J ends lost 6 bases and 5 bases respectively, with 19 bases between them. V usage is TRBV6-5 and J usage is TRBJ1-2; possible D gene TRBD1, 5 bases. This sequence originates from an adult with an advanced solid tumor such as melanoma, head and neck, liver or kidney cancer. Source: CD4+ or CD8+ T cells sorted from blood, taken in a trial of the OX40 agonist ivuxolimab. The CDR3 DNA follows: TGTGCCAGCAGCTTCTCGAATGTACAGGAGTATGGCTACACCTTC. It codes for CASSFSNVQEYGYTF.